This T cell receptor (beta chain) was profiled in a study of OX40 agonist ivuxolimab in advanced cancers. In the study overall: From 23 to 79 years was the age range, with a mean of approximately 58 years, and over 70% were male.

Produced via immunoSEQ multiplex PCR; TCRdb's table is partial and in-frame only. The repertoire holds roughly 53,000 clones, with about 88% as singletons. With respect to this clone: The target antigen is unknown.

Study results and limitations: Both CD4+ and CD8+ T cell populations in blood had undergone clonal expansion by week 6 at 0.1 to 3.0 mg/kg.

This TCR was recovered from an adult with an advanced solid tumor such as melanoma, head and neck, liver or kidney cancer. Sample: CD4+ or CD8+ T cells sorted from blood, taken in a trial of the OX40 agonist ivuxolimab.

CDR3 bases: TGTGCCAGCCAGGGTGCAACTAATGAAAAACTGTTTTTT. The encoded protein is CASQGATNEKLFF. The chain employs TRBV19 and TRBJ1-4, with D possibly TRBD1 on 5 matching bases. The CDR3 is 13 amino acids. The ends were cut back, 9 bases at V and 0 bases at J, with 8 bases in the middle. Germline CDR1 LNHDA, CDR2 SQIVND (reference sequence).